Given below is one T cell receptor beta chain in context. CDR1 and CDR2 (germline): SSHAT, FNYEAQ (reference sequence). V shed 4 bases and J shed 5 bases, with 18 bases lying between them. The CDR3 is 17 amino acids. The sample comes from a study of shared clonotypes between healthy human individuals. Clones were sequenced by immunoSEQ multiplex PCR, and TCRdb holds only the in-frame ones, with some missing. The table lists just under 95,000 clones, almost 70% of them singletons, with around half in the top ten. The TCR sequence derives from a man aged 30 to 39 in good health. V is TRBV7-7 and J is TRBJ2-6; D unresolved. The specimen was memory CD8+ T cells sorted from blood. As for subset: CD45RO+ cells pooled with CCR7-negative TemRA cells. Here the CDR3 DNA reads TGTGCCAGCAGCTGCGCAGTGCCACAAAGTCGGGCCAACGTCCTGACTTTC. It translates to CASSCAVPQSRANVLTF.